This T cell receptor beta chain comes out of a study of CD8 T cells in ankylosing spondylitis. Study-level findings and limits: Existing reports had already noted some motif variants in reactive arthritis synovial fluid and blood. Within ankylosing spondylitis blood, a TCR beta motif made up of under 10 highly homologous variants appeared to be characteristic.

To note about this clonotype: The antigen is unknown.

TCRdb ran MiXCR on the 5' RACE reads and lists one entry per CDR3 protein. This sample has hundreds of thousands of distinct CDR3 sequences, with 10% to 15% found just once. The receptor was isolated from a male donor with ankylosing spondylitis. Material: blood, either unsorted or a sorted T cell fraction (not recorded which).

The CDR3: CASIPPSTDTQYF. As DNA, the CDR3 is TGTGCCAGCATCCCTCCTAGCACAGATACGCAGTATTTT. This rearrangement joins TRBV25-1 to TRBJ2-3, with D unclear. Germline CDR1 MGHDK, CDR2 SYGVNS. With 7 bases removed from V and 0 bases from J, the gap between germline ends came to 8 bases. The CDR3 is 13 residues long. Full variable domain (rest looked up from reference TRBV25-1 and TRBJ2-3): EADIYQTPRYLVIGTGKKITLECSQTMGHDKMYWYQQDPGMELHLIHYSYGVNSTEKGDLSSESTVSRIRTEHFPLTLESARPSHTSQYLCASIPPSTDTQYFGPGTRLTVL.